These 26 T cell receptor beta chains were all obtained from the same sample, sequenced in a study of CD4 and CD8 cells across lung adenocarcinoma regions. Each CDR3 protein is one row after TCRdb ran MiXCR on the PCR reads. The sample holds more than 9,000 distinct CDR3 sequences; roughly 43% are singletons and the top ten take 26%. The sample consisted of CD8+ T cells from the margin of a lung tumor. Every receptor here comes from a female donor with lung adenocarcinoma. The CD4 and CD8 labels of this study may be unreliable.

V and J are TRBV30 and TRBJ1-1; D gene ambiguous. Trimming shortened V by 4 bases and J by 5 bases, and 17 bases separated the two germline ends. CDR1 and CDR2 (germline): GTSNPN, SVGIG (reference sequence). This CDR3 region has 14 residues. DNA for the CDR3: TGTGCCTGGACTTCCCGACCGTCTGCAACTGAAGCTTTCTTT. This encodes CAWTSRPSATEAFF.

In this sample, this clonotype turned up a few times. The chain links TRBV10-3 to TRBJ2-1; TRBD1 agrees at 9 bases. Germline V lookup: CDR1 ENHRY, CDR2 SYGVKD. The CDR3 is 15 amino acids. The junction had 9 bases not matched to a gene; V was cut back by 3 bases and J by 9 bases. The CDR3 protein is CAISDRTGVGIEQFF. CDR3 bases: TGTGCCATCAGTGACCGGACAGGGGTAGGTATTGAGCAGTTCTTC.

Notes on this clonotype: The junction does not match germline at one end; this may be a read error. The chain joins TRBV7-7 to TRBJ2-3; 8 nucleotides match TRBD2. This CDR3 has 15 amino acids. Germline V gives CDR1 SSHAT, CDR2 FNYEAQ (reference sequence). The CDR3 spells CASSLSGGSTDTQYF. CDR3 nucleotide sequence: TGTGCTAGCAGCTTAAGCGGGGGAAGCACAGATACGCAGTATTTT. The whole variable domain, filled in from reference TRBV7-7 and TRBJ2-3, reads GAGVSQSPRYKVTKRGQDVTLRCDPISSHATLYWYQQALGQGPEFLTYFNYEAQPDKSGLPSDRFSAERPEGSISTLTIQRTEQRDSAMYRCASSLSGGSTDTQYFGPGTRLTVL.

Only a few counts were recorded for this clonotype. Here the CDR3 DNA reads TGCGCCAGCAGCCTGAAAGACTTCAGGGGCGGACCGATGAACACTGAAGCTTTCTTT. Translating gives CASSLKDFRGGPMNTEAFF. The rearrangement uses TRBV5-1 and TRBJ1-1, with D possibly matching TRBD1 (6 bases). Trimming removed 4 bases at V and 0 bases at J, with 25 bases between. CDR1 SGHRS and CDR2 YFSETQ come from the germline V gene. CDR3 length equals 19 residues.

As for this clonotype: Since the CDR3 does not end with the conserved phenylalanine or tryptophan, this likely comes from a read error. The DNA is left out, because the CDR3 cannot be placed on it with certainty; the CDR3 is given as TCRdb lists it. The genes are TRBV10-1 and TRBJ2-3. The CDR3 numbers 12 amino acids, ends counted. The germline V gene has CDR1 WNHNN and CDR2 SYGVQD (reference sequence). The CDR3 loop reads CASSVTTDTQFL.

This clonotype was observed a handful of times. The chain joins TRBV5-1 to TRBJ2-2, with TRBD1 matching 7 bases. Losses at the gene ends were 4 bases for V and 1 base for J; bases not matched to a gene: 1. This CDR3 has 14 residues. Germline-derived CDR1 and CDR2 are SGHRS and YFSETQ. The CDR3 reads CASSRTGNTGELFF. The CDR3 DNA reads TGCGCCAGCAGCAGGACAGGGAACACCGGGGAGCTGTTTTTT.

The V gene is TRBV9, the J gene TRBJ1-4, with D uncertain. The CDR3 is 14 amino acids. Germline V gene sequence: CDR1 SGDLS, CDR2 YYNGEE. With 0 bases removed from V and 7 bases from J, the gap between germline ends came to 10 bases. CDR3 protein: CASSVAVRSEKLFF. The DNA of the CDR3 is TGTGCCAGCAGCGTAGCGGTGAGGAGTGAAAAACTGTTTTTT. The whole variable domain, filled in from reference TRBV9 and TRBJ1-4, reads DSGVTQTPKHLITATGQRVTLRCSPRSGDLSVYWYQQSLDQGLQFLIQYYNGEERAKGNILERFSAQQFPDLHSELNLSSLELGDSALYFCASSVAVRSEKLFFGSGTQLSVL.

This rearrangement joins TRBV6-1 to TRBJ2-4; 8 bases agree with TRBD2. After removal of 6 bases from V and 13 bases from J, the junction contained 23 bases not matched to a gene. The V gene's germline CDR1 is MNHNS and CDR2 SASEGT. This CDR3 is 17 amino acids long. The CDR3 nucleotides read TGTGCCAGCAGCCGCCGACTAGCGCGGGGAGCCACAGATACGCAGTACTTC. It codes for CASSRRLARGATDTQYF.

This clonotype was counted only a few times. The V call is TRBV5-6, the J call TRBJ1-1, with TRBD1 as a possible D gene (6 bases). In germline, CDR1 is SGHDT, CDR2 YYEEEE. Trimming removed 0 bases from V and 4 bases from J, with 19 bases in between. The CDR3 extends over 17 amino acids. CDR3 nucleotides: TGTGCCAGCAGCTTGGCGAGTTGGGGCAGGGGTCCCACTGAAGCTTTCTTT. Translated, it gives CASSLASWGRGPTEAFF.

The CDR3 spells CASSRQVSTYGYTF. CDR3 nucleotides: TGTGCCAGCAGCCGACAGGTTTCTACCTATGGCTACACCTTC. The rearrangement links TRBV6-1 to TRBJ1-2; D may be TRBD1 (6 bases). The CDR3 runs to 14 residues. Trimming took 6 bases from V and 4 from J, leaving 15 bases between them. Germline V gene data show CDR1 as MNHNS and CDR2 as SASEGT.

The chain joins TRBV27 to TRBJ1-6; D not resolved. This CDR3 region has 13 residues. The germline gives CDR1 MNHEY, CDR2 SMNVEV (reference sequence). The germline V and J ends were trimmed by 7 bases and 0 bases, with 4 bases remaining between them. This chain's CDR3 is CASKSSYNSPLHF. DNA of the CDR3: TGTGCCAGCAAAAGCTCCTATAATTCACCCCTCCACTTT.

The chain recombines TRBV3-1 with TRBJ2-4; a possible D gene is TRBD1 (5 bases). V lost 0 bases to trimming and J lost 1 base, with 13 bases between them. CDR1 is LGHDT and CDR2 is YNNKEL in the germline V gene (reference sequence). The CDR3 contains 17 residues. CDR3 nucleotide sequence: TGTGCCAGCAGCCAAGAGGCTATAGGGGTGGCCAAAAACATTCAGTACTTC. Translated: CASSQEAIGVAKNIQYF.

The rearrangement joins TRBV27 to TRBJ1-4, with a possible D match to TRBD1 (5 bases). Trimming stripped 5 bases from V and 5 bases from J, with 15 bases between. CDR1 and CDR2 (germline): MNHEY, SMNVEV (reference sequence). There are 15 residues in the CDR3. The CDR3 nucleotides are TGTGCCAGCAGTGTCCGAGCAGGGAAAAATGAAAAACTGTTTTTT. Amino acid sequence: CASSVRAGKNEKLFF.

As regards this clonotype: A junction end diverges from the germline sequence, so it may reflect a read error. The chain links TRBV7-7 to TRBJ2-1; unclear D gene. Near its end, the DNA agrees better with TRBJ2-7, so the J call may be wrong. CDR1 and CDR2 (germline): SSHAT, FNYEAQ (reference sequence). The CDR3 spans 14 residues. CDR3 in DNA: TGTGCTAGCAGCCCTACCGACGGCGCCTACGAGCAGTACTTC. It codes for CASSPTDGAYEQYF.

The chain recombines TRBV7-8 with TRBJ2-5; 8 nucleotides line up with TRBD1. The CDR3 totals 14 residues. Germline assignment: CDR1 SGHVS and CDR2 FQNEAQ. V shed 0 bases, J shed 3 bases, and the junction held 0 bases outside the gene matches. The CDR3 DNA reads TGTGCCAGCAGCTTAGCGGACAGGGAAGAGACCCAGTACTTC. Translated: CASSLADREETQYF.

This clonotype was counted ten times or more. The chain combines TRBV6-4 with TRBJ2-3; 7 nucleotides align to TRBD1. CDR1 is MRHNA and CDR2 is SNTAGT in the germline V gene. V was pared by 6 bases and J by 4 bases, with 7 bases of the junction left unmatched. This CDR3 is built from 14 residues. The DNA of the CDR3 is TGTGCCAGCAGCGAACAGGGGAGCGCAGATACGCAGTATTTT. Translation gives CASSEQGSADTQYF.

The chain couples TRBV10-1 to TRBJ2-1; D perhaps matches TRBD1 (6 bases). V was pared by 2 bases and J by 6 bases, with 14 bases between. The V gene's germline CDR1 is WNHNN and CDR2 SYGVQD (reference sequence). The CDR3 is 15 residues long. The CDR3 DNA sequence: TGCGCCAGCAGTGAGCAAGGGGGTACTGGCAATGAGCAGTTCTTC. Its translation: CASSEQGGTGNEQFF.

Notes on this clonotype: At one boundary the junction diverges from the germline segment, which might be a read error. The chain employs TRBV10-2 and TRBJ2-5; 8 bases are shared with TRBD2. The CDR3 has 14 amino acids. Germline CDR1 WSHSY, CDR2 SAAADI. As DNA, the CDR3 is TGCGCCGGCAGTGGGGGGCGGGAGGCAGAGACGCAGTACTTT. Its translation: CAGSGGREAETQYF.

The chain links TRBV27 to TRBJ2-3; 14 bases are a match to TRBD2. The CDR3 has 18 amino acids. Germline loops: CDR1 MNHEY, CDR2 SMNVEV (reference sequence). V trimming: 5 bases; J trimming: 4 bases; junction bases outside the gene matches: 11. This CDR3 reads CASSLQRLAGGGADTQYF. CDR3 coding DNA: TGTGCCAGCAGTCTCCAGAGACTAGCGGGGGGGGGGGCAGATACGCAGTATTTT.

The chain has TRBV10-2 and TRBJ2-6; D is perhaps TRBD1 (5 bases). Germline CDR1 is WSHSY and CDR2 is SAAADI. This CDR3 is 16 amino acids long. V dropped 6 bases and J dropped 2 bases, with 14 bases sitting between them. This CDR3 reads CASRGRERTGANVLTF. The CDR3 DNA reads as TGCGCCAGCAGGGGCAGGGAAAGGACTGGGGCCAACGTCCTGACTTTC.

The chain uses TRBV6-4 and TRBJ2-1; 7 bases are shared with TRBD1. The DNA end is more similar to TRBJ2-5, so the J call may be wrong. The CDR3 loop spans 14 amino acids. The germline gives CDR1 MRHNA, CDR2 SNTAGT. CDR3 coding DNA: TGTGCCAGCAGTGACAGAGGGGGCTTAGAGACCCAGTACTTC. Residues: CASSDRGGLETQYF.

This clonotype was seen only a few times. The chain links TRBV15 to TRBJ2-1; D not certain. The CDR3 runs 16 residues. The germline gives CDR1 LNHNV, CDR2 YYDKDF (reference sequence). Trimming took 1 base from V and 4 from J, leaving 14 bases between them. For the CDR3, the DNA is TGTGCCACCAGCAGAGTAGCTATCCTTGAGTACAATGAGCAGTTCTTC. Amino acids: CATSRVAILEYNEQFF.

The chain recombines TRBV20-1 with TRBJ2-1, with D tentatively TRBD1 (6 bases). The better agreement between TRBJ2-5 and the DNA end casts doubt on the J call. The length of the CDR3 is 12 residues. Per the germline V gene, CDR1 is DFQATT and CDR2 is SNEGSKA (reference sequence). Here the CDR3 DNA reads TGCAGTGCTGAACAGGGCGAAGAGACCCAGTACTTC. This sequence encodes CSAEQGEETQYF.

The chain is built from TRBV20-1 and TRBJ2-5; D gene ambiguous. V dropped 5 bases and J dropped 1 base, with 8 bases sitting between them. The CDR3 runs to 12 residues. The germline V gene encodes CDR1 DFQATT and CDR2 SNEGSKA (reference sequence). CDR3 amino acids: CSAGQGQETQYF. CDR3 DNA: TGCAGTGCTGGGCAAGGCCAAGAGACCCAGTACTTC.

Concerning this clonotype: A junction end diverges from the germline sequence, so it may reflect a read error. The chain has TRBV6-5 and TRBJ2-3, with a weak D call TRBD2 (6 bases). The CDR3 contains 13 residues. Germline CDR1 MNHEY, CDR2 SVGAGI. The CDR3 loop is CAGRYPGADTQSF. CDR3 nucleotide sequence: TGTGCCGGGAGGTACCCTGGCGCAGACACCCAGTCTTTT.

Comment on this clonotype: One end of the junction fails to match germline, which may point to a read error. The chain carries TRBV10-2 and TRBJ2-3; D not certain. This CDR3 has 15 residues. Germline V gene data show CDR1 as WSHSY and CDR2 as SAAADI. CDR3 protein: CASSVGSNSQDTQYF. The CDR3 DNA follows: TGCGCCAGCAGTGTTGGATCAAACTCGCAAGATACGCAGTATTTC.